This T cell receptor beta chain was sequenced for a study of T cells in Graves' hyperthyroidism and ophthalmopathy. Amplification targeted TCR beta CDR3 regions from RNA transcripts. The study used the HTBI primer set for a first-round RT-PCR of the TCR CDR3. TCRdb re-derived calls from the multiplex PCR reads in MiXCR, one entry per CDR3 protein. The table includes around 800,000 distinct CDR3 sequences, roughly 37% detected once. Newly diagnosed hyperthyroidism patients aged 18 to 65 years had disease lasting under 2 months. Not enrolled were patients with uncontrolled infection, other autoimmune disease, pregnancy or lactation. This clonotype was seen many times. This CDR3 spans 14 amino acids. Per germline, CDR1 SGDLS and CDR2 YYNGEE. J lost 5 bases, V lost 4 bases, and 2 bases had no gene match.

Material: blood. This TCR derives from a man younger than 35 with Graves' hyperthyroidism. The chain is built from TRBV9 and TRBJ2-5; TRBD2 matches 13 bases. CDR3 coding DNA: TGTGCCAGCAGCACGACTAGCGGGGGGGAGACCCAGTACTTC. It translates to CASSTTSGGETQYF.